The 23 T cell receptor beta chains listed next were all sequenced from one sample in a study of CD8+CD57+ T cells in acquired aplastic anemia. Sequencing involved patients with CD8+CD57+ cell expansion previously shown by flow cytometry. Genomic DNA, the template, was used for profiling of the TCR beta VDJ and CDR3. TCRdb re-called the reads through MiXCR, storing one row per CDR3 protein. The sample records about 160,000 distinct CDR3 sequences, roughly 48% being singletons. Sequenced: sorted CD4+, CD8+, or CD8+CD57+ T cells (not recorded which) from PBMCs. The source of these receptors is a human donor with aplastic anemia.

The CDR3 DNA sequence: TGTGCCAGTAGTATAGGGGACCCCTCCTACAATGAGCAGTTCTTC. Translation gives CASSIGDPSYNEQFF. V and J are TRBV19 and TRBJ2-1, with D possibly called TRBD1 or TRBD2 (5 bases each). Germline CDR1 reads LNHDA; CDR2 reads SQIVND (reference sequence). The CDR3 runs to 15 residues. V was clipped by 1 base and J by 0 bases, with 7 bases between them.

Only a few counts were recorded for this clonotype. This chain joins TRBV2 and TRBJ1-1, with D uncertain. The CDR3 is 13 residues long. The germline V gene has CDR1 SNHLY and CDR2 FYNNEI. The V and J ends lost 2 bases and 4 bases respectively, with 8 bases between them. CDR3 loop: CASSEIQSTEAFF. CDR3 nucleotides: TGTGCCAGCAGTGAAATACAATCCACTGAAGCTTTCTTT.

Note on this clonotype: A much more abundant neighbour one base away suggests this may be a read error. Since no conserved phenylalanine or tryptophan closes the CDR3, a read error is the likely cause. The chain recombines TRBV7-9 with TRBJ2-5; TRBD2 aligns across 11 bases. In germline, CDR1 is SEHNR, CDR2 FQNEAQ (reference sequence). V was clipped by 4 bases and J by 4 bases; unmatched bases: 8. This CDR3 is 16 amino acids long. The CDR3 DNA is TGTGCCAGCAGCTCGACATTAGCGGGAGGGCGAGAGACCCAGTACTCC. Protein product: CASSSTLAGGRETQYS.

The sample holds many counts of this clonotype. The chain carries TRBV7-3 and TRBJ1-1, with TRBD1 matching over 8 bases. Germline CDR1 is SGHTA and CDR2 is FQGTGA. The V gene end was trimmed by 9 bases and the J gene end by 4 bases; junction bases not matched to a gene: 13. This CDR3 is built from 15 residues. CDR3 nucleotide sequence: TGTGCCAGTAACCTCAGCGGGCAGGGGGCCACTGAAGCTTTCTTT. Residues: CASNLSGQGATEAFF.

This clonotype has at least ten counts. The chain carries TRBV4-1 and TRBJ1-2; D is unresolved. The germline gives CDR1 MGHRA, CDR2 YSYEKL. V was pared by 0 bases and J by 5 bases, with 13 bases between. The CDR3 consists of 15 residues. CDR3 in amino acids: CASSQDGSFQYGYTF. The DNA for the CDR3 is TGCGCCAGCAGCCAAGATGGCAGTTTTCAGTATGGCTACACCTTC.

This clonotype has more than one count but fewer than ten. The chain joins TRBV27 to TRBJ2-5; 11 bases line up with TRBD2. The junction had 6 bases not matched to a gene; V was cut back by 6 bases and J by 3 bases. Germline CDR1 and CDR2: MNHEY and SMNVEV (reference sequence). The CDR3 consists of 15 residues. The CDR3 loop is CASSPGLAAEETQYF. In DNA form, the CDR3 reads TGTGCCAGCAGCCCGGGACTAGCGGCCGAAGAGACCCAGTACTTC.

The V and J genes are TRBV2 and TRBJ1-1; D is ambiguous. CDR1 is SNHLY, CDR2 FYNNEI, per germline. This CDR3 is 12 amino acids long. The ends were cut back, 6 bases at V and 10 bases at J, with 15 bases in the middle. CDR3: CASRPDFLTAFF. The CDR3 DNA follows: TGTGCCAGCAGGCCGGATTTCCTGACAGCTTTCTTT.

This clonotype came up a few times. V and J are TRBV12-3 or TRBV12-4 and TRBJ1-1, with D perhaps matching TRBD1 (5 bases). The CDR3 totals 13 residues. V was trimmed by 4 bases and J by 1 base, leaving 7 bases between them. As DNA, the CDR3 is TGTGCCAGCAGTTGGGGCAGGAACACTGAAGCTTTCTTT. This gives the protein CASSWGRNTEAFF.

This clonotype was detected many times. The chain links TRBV9 to TRBJ2-7; maybe TRBD1 (5 bases). The CDR3 loop spans 14 amino acids. Trimming removed 0 bases from V and 3 bases from J, with 10 bases in between. Germline assignment: CDR1 SGDLS and CDR2 YYNGEE. In nucleotides, the CDR3 is TGTGCCAGCAGCGTAGCGGCAGGGAACTACGAGCAGTACTTC. Its protein product is CASSVAAGNYEQYF.

In its sample, this clonotype was seen many times. The J gene is TRBJ2-5, the V gene TRBV27; D uncertain. The V gene's germline CDR1 is MNHEY and CDR2 SMNVEV (reference sequence). V dropped 4 bases and J dropped 0 bases, with 9 bases sitting between them. The CDR3 sequence is 14 residues long. The chain's CDR3 is CASSSAVNQETQYF. In DNA form, the CDR3 reads TGTGCCAGCAGTTCGGCTGTGAACCAAGAGACCCAGTACTTC.

The chain joins TRBV19 to TRBJ1-1, with 8 bases that match TRBD1. After removal of 3 bases from V and 2 bases from J, the junction contained 5 bases not matched to a gene. CDR3 length equals 15 residues. Germline CDR1 and CDR2: LNHDA and SQIVND (reference sequence). CDR3 DNA: TGTGCCAGTAGTATCTATGACAGGGGCAACACTGAAGCTTTCTTT. This codes for CASSIYDRGNTEAFF.

The chain uses TRBV29-1 and TRBJ2-7; 12 bases fit TRBD1. J gave up 6 bases and V 7 bases, and 7 bases lay outside the gene matches. Germline assignment: CDR1 SQVTM and CDR2 ANQGSEA. This CDR3 is 13 amino acids long. CDR3 coding DNA: TGCAGCGCCCGGGACAGGGGGCCCCGCGAGCAGTACTTC. Protein: CSARDRGPREQYF.

This sequence joins TRBV5-1 and TRBJ2-5; 9 bases map to TRBD2. CDR1 and CDR2 (germline): SGHRS, YFSETQ. The CDR3 length is 16 residues. V lost 3 bases, J lost 5 bases, and 11 bases stayed unmatched. For the CDR3, the DNA is TGCGCCAGCAGCTCCGGGACTAGCTCCCCGGGGGAGACCCAGTACTTC. Residues: CASSSGTSSPGETQYF.

The rearrangement joins TRBV7-8 to TRBJ1-1; possible D gene TRBD1, 5 bases. The V and J ends lost 1 base and 6 bases respectively, with 15 bases between them. Germline V gene sequence: CDR1 SGHVS, CDR2 FQNEAQ. The CDR3 length is 15 residues. The CDR3 region is CASSLVPSGLPEAFF. CDR3 sequence (DNA): TGTGCCAGCAGCTTAGTCCCTTCGGGGCTCCCTGAAGCTTTCTTT.

This rearrangement joins TRBV2 to TRBJ1-6; D may be TRBD1 (5 bases). The CDR3 has 13 amino acids. Germline loops: CDR1 SNHLY, CDR2 FYNNEI. Trimming cost V 0 bases and J 16 bases, with 13 bases left between them. CDR3 protein: CASSEAWGDRLHF. CDR3 DNA sequence: TGTGCCAGCAGTGAAGCTTGGGGGGACCGTCTCCACTTT.

The rearrangement joins TRBV7-9 to TRBJ2-7, with D perhaps assigned TRBD1 or TRBD2 (6 bases each). Germline lookup yields CDR1 SEHNR and CDR2 FQNEAQ (reference sequence). V was trimmed by 5 bases and J by 1 base, leaving 18 bases between them. This CDR3 is built from 16 residues. The CDR3: CASSGGGPEPSYEQYF. CDR3 coding DNA: TGTGCCAGCAGCGGAGGGGGGCCGGAGCCTTCCTACGAGCAGTACTTC.

In its sample, this clonotype was seen many times. V is TRBV6-6 and J is TRBJ2-1, with D uncertain. Trimming cost V 6 bases and J 5 bases, with 8 bases left between them. The CDR3 consists of 12 residues. Germline CDR1 and CDR2: MNHNY and SVGAGI (reference sequence). The CDR3, as DNA: TGTGCCAGCAGCCGGGCCCACAATGAGCAGTTCTTC. Translation gives CASSRAHNEQFF.

The rearrangement uses TRBV7-9 and TRBJ2-7; 8 bases are a match to TRBD2. The trim removed 1 base at V and 3 bases at J, leaving 2 bases unmatched. CDR3 length: 14 amino acids. CDR1 and CDR2 (germline): SEHNR, FQNEAQ (reference sequence). CDR3 sequence (DNA): TGTGCCAGCAGCTTAGAGCTAGCGGGCTACGAGCAGTACTTC. As protein: CASSLELAGYEQYF.

The chain recombines TRBV2 with TRBJ1-1, with 9 bases aligning to TRBD1. V trimming: 8 bases; J trimming: 1 base; junction bases outside the gene matches: 5. Germline values: CDR1 SNHLY, CDR2 FYNNEI. The CDR3 has 14 amino acids. The CDR3 DNA reads as TGTGCCAGCGGGACAGGGATGGAGAACACTGAAGCTTTCTTT. Protein product: CASGTGMENTEAFF.

The CDR3 DNA sequence: TGTGCCACCAGTGACCCGAGACGGTCGCCCTATGGCTACACCTTC. It encodes CATSDPRRSPYGYTF. J is TRBJ1-2 and V is TRBV24-1, with unresolved D. CDR1 and CDR2 (germline): KGHDR, SFDVKD. The CDR3 is 15 residues long. V lost 4 bases and J 4 bases, leaving 15 bases between the germline ends.

The rearrangement links TRBV27 to TRBJ1-2, with no clear D. Germline V lookup: CDR1 MNHEY, CDR2 SMNVEV (reference sequence). V lost 6 bases, J lost 2 bases, and 10 bases lay in between. The CDR3 contains 13 residues. DNA of the CDR3: TGTGCCAGCAGCCGGGCCCAGAACTATGGCTACACCTTC. Amino acids: CASSRAQNYGYTF.

The V call is TRBV29-1, the J call TRBJ2-3; TRBD1 matches 9 bases. In germline, CDR1 is SQVTM, CDR2 ANQGSEA. The V and J ends lost 5 bases and 3 bases, in that order; junction bases with no gene match: 6. The length of the CDR3 is 14 residues. CDR3 nucleotide sequence: TGCAGCGTTAACGGACAGGGGATAACAGATACGCAGTATTTT. Its translation: CSVNGQGITDTQYF.

The chain combines TRBV10-1 with TRBJ2-7; D is ambiguous. The CDR3 runs to 15 residues. The germline V and J ends were trimmed by 1 base and 0 bases, with 10 bases remaining between them. The germline gives CDR1 WNHNN, CDR2 SYGVQD (reference sequence). The CDR3 region is CASSEWSNGSYEQYF. In nucleotides, the CDR3 is TGCGCCAGCAGTGAGTGGTCAAACGGCTCCTACGAGCAGTACTTC.